This record covers a single T cell receptor (beta chain). The specificity of this receptor is unknown. No much larger clone is present one base from it, and per-base qualities are unavailable. Including cysteine and phenylalanine, the CDR3 has 13 amino acids. Of all the DNA, just the CDR3 is kept, 39 bases in frame from base 1. V is cut by 3 bases and J by 4 bases, and the space between the germline ends is 9 bases. Based on the germline V gene, the CDR1 and CDR2 sequences are MNHNS and SASEGT. Sequencer: Illumina NovaSeq 6000. TCRalpha and TCRbeta cDNA libraries were built by 5'RACE with constant-segment primers, adding sample barcodes and unique molecular identifiers. RNA was extracted from every sample with Trizol reagent. Library amplification was performed in two PCR steps, and a second sample barcode and Illumina TruSeq adapters were introduced in the second step. Libraries were sequenced on an Illumina NovaSeq with 2 x 150 bp paired-end reads. Concerning the study's data processing: Reads were demultiplexed and collapsed into UMI-guided consensus sequences with migec v1.2.7. Using mixcr v2.1.11, the UMI consensuses were aligned to TRA and TRB V and J templates and assembled into clonotypes. Expanded or contracted clonotypes were those called significant by both edgeR and NoisET, with noise models trained on biological replicates. For edgeR calls, the thresholds were a false discovery rate-adjusted p below 0.01 and a log2 fold-change of 1. As an exploratory analysis of dynamics, PCA with hierarchical clustering was applied to max-normalized trajectories of the 1000 most abundant clonotypes. Separately sequenced CD4+ and CD8+ repertoires were used to assign a CD4 or CD8 phenotype to each responding clone. TCRdb cleaned the public reads at Q25 with fastp, built clones with MiXCR and kept in-frame beta chains. CDR3 protein duplicates are merged, each entry listing the most common genes and DNA. These V and J calls derive from TCRdb rather than the authors' analysis. The sample data list 450,000 to 650,000 distinct CDR3 sequences, and approximately 19% of these were observed just once. Clones ranked in the top ten supply 12% of the sample.

This entry belongs to a study of T-cell memory formation after mild COVID-19 (dated by TCRdb to the early 2020s). Broadly, across the study: TCR sequence clusters from the two donors were found to be largely donor specific. In a couple of donors, T-cell clones that expanded and contracted after mild COVID-19 were tracked by sequencing TCRalpha and TCRbeta repertoires over time. The cohort was made up of two young adult volunteers, one female and one male, who were previously healthy.

Study-wide conclusions, independent of this receptor: Contracting CD4+ clones were located mainly in the CM and EM memory subsets, whereas CD8+ clones were found to be enriched in EMRA. Whether the second-wave clones peaking on day 37 were SARS-CoV-2 specific was not confirmed. Some responding clones were detected in pre-infection memory, suggesting pre-existing cross-reactive memory T cells joined the SARS-CoV-2 response. From day 15 to 85, contracting clones showed balanced CD4/CD8 phenotypes, whereas a second wave of clones that expanded from day 15 to 37 leaned towards CD4+. The study included only two mild cases, and larger cohorts that include severe cases with pre-infection samples were judged to be necessary.

Ficoll-Paque density gradient centrifugation was used to isolate PBMCs. The sample was PBMCs or a T cell subset sorted from them (not recorded which). The chain is made from TRBV6-1 and TRBJ2-5; the D gene cannot be named for sure. The sequence derives from an adult woman who had mild COVID-19 (a few samples of this study predate the infection). The sample titles of this study are shuffled in the database, so cell type and time point are left out; the donor was told from shared clones. The CDR3 protein is CASSDGYGETQYF. The nucleotide sequence is given as TGTGCCAGCAGTGACGGATATGGAGAGACCCAGTACTTC.